The following is a T cell receptor beta chain sequence with its context. Its matching antigen is unknown. The record originates from a study of Ad26.COV2.S vaccination and SARS-CoV-2 variants. About the study: Intramuscular Ad26.COV2.S doses were given once or twice, 56 days apart.

Points from the study as a whole: Total T cell responses, in the TCR breadth and depth analyses, may have been underestimated.

Treatment described: some 19 received Ad26.COV2.S at low or high dose, single or two shots; roughly five received placebo; per-sample allocation not given. Samples came from day 63 after the first vaccine or placebo injection. The CDR3 runs 16 residues. Trimming cost V 0 bases and J 2 bases, with 12 bases left between them. The V gene's germline CDR1 is LGHDT and CDR2 YNNKEL (reference sequence). Using immunoSEQ multiplex PCR, the repertoire was profiled, and TCRdb retains in-frame clones only, with some absent. The data show roughly 390,000 clones, around nine tenths seen once. This chain joins TRBV3-1 (or the pseudogene TRBV3-2) and TRBJ2-3, with D tentatively TRBD2 (5 bases). The specimen was peripheral blood, collected in a trial of Ad26.COV2.S vaccine versus placebo. The TCR was taken from a person aged 18-60 years who received the Ad26.COV2.S COVID-19 vaccine or a placebo. The CDR3 region has the DNA TGTGCCAGCAGCCAAGATATGGGGAGTTTCACAGATACGCAGTATTTT. Protein sequence: CASSQDMGSFTDTQYF.